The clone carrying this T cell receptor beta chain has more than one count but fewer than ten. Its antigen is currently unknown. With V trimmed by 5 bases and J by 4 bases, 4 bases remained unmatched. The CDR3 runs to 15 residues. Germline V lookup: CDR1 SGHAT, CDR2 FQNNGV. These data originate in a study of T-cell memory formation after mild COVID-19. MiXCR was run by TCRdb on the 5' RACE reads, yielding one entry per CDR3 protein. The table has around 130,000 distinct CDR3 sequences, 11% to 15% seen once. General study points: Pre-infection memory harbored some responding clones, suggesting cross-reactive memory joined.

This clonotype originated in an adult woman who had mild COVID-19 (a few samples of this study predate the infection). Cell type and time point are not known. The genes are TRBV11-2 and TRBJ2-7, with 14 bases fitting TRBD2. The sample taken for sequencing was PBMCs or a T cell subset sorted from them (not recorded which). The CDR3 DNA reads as TGTGCCAGCAGCCCGGGACTAGCGGGAGTGTACGAGCAGTACTTC. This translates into CASSPGLAGVYEQYF.